Listed below are T cell receptor beta chains from one sample, sequenced in a study of blood T cell repertoires in COVID-19. Libraries were prepared by immunoSEQ multiplex PCR; TCRdb keeps only in-frame clonotypes and omits some of them. The sample carries 110,000 or so clones, about 80% recorded once. Sequencing was performed on peripheral blood. The receptors come from a woman aged 40 to 50 with acute or convalescent COVID-19. Each CDR3 is given with its conserved first and last residue. The order of the fields is CDR3 protein, V gene, J gene, D gene, clone size. D genes are given only for firm matches. Clone size is stated in some rows and not others, as once, few, many or a class when expanded.

CDR3aa: CASWTGGAELFF
v_gene: TRBV19
j_gene: TRBJ2-2
d_gene: TRBD1
abundance: NA

CDR3aa: CACWTGSYQETQYF
v_gene: TRBV30
j_gene: TRBJ2-5
d_gene: TRBD1
abundance: NA

CDR3aa: CASSLKTSSHEQYF
v_gene: TRBV7-8
j_gene: TRBJ2-7
d_gene: NA
abundance: NA

CDR3aa: CASSPPRTGYGYTF
v_gene: TRBV5-6
j_gene: TRBJ1-2
d_gene: TRBD1
abundance: NA

CDR3aa: CASSPLGGLTDTQYF
v_gene: TRBV7-6
j_gene: TRBJ2-3
d_gene: NA
abundance: NA

CDR3aa: CSAPTGEEQFF
v_gene: TRBV20-1
j_gene: TRBJ2-1
d_gene: TRBD1
abundance: NA

CDR3aa: CASRLGGSGANVLTF
v_gene: TRBV6-5
j_gene: TRBJ2-6
d_gene: NA
abundance: once

CDR3aa: CASSFLQGARSGANVLTF
v_gene: TRBV27
j_gene: TRBJ2-6
d_gene: TRBD1
abundance: NA

CDR3aa: CASSERVGGDYGYTF
v_gene: TRBV10-2
j_gene: TRBJ1-2
d_gene: NA
abundance: once

CDR3aa: CASSLVQGDSPLHF
v_gene: TRBV27
j_gene: TRBJ1-6
d_gene: NA
abundance: NA

CDR3aa: CATSRVRDYGYTF
v_gene: TRBV15
j_gene: TRBJ1-2
d_gene: NA
abundance: NA

CDR3aa: CASSIESQGNQPQHF
v_gene: TRBV19
j_gene: TRBJ1-5
d_gene: NA
abundance: NA

CDR3aa: CASSLGTGGKYF
v_gene: TRBV5-6
j_gene: TRBJ2-7
d_gene: TRBD1
abundance: NA

CDR3aa: CASSIEQGRGNEQFF
v_gene: TRBV19
j_gene: TRBJ2-1
d_gene: NA
abundance: NA

CDR3aa: CASSSRQGKSGYTF
v_gene: TRBV6-5
j_gene: TRBJ1-2
d_gene: TRBD1
abundance: NA

CDR3aa: CASSNNREYGYTF
v_gene: TRBV6-5
j_gene: TRBJ1-2
d_gene: NA
abundance: NA

CDR3aa: CASSQTGKGAGNTIYF
v_gene: TRBV7-9
j_gene: TRBJ1-3
d_gene: NA
abundance: NA

CDR3aa: CASGLAGGGYGYTF
v_gene: TRBV12-5
j_gene: TRBJ1-2
d_gene: NA
abundance: few

CDR3aa: CASSLGTDYGYTF
v_gene: TRBV5-5
j_gene: TRBJ1-2
d_gene: NA
abundance: NA

CDR3aa: CASKQGYQPQHF
v_gene: TRBV12-3/TRBV12-4
j_gene: TRBJ1-5
d_gene: TRBD1
abundance: NA

CDR3aa: CASSQTSLTGAYEQYF
v_gene: TRBV5-6
j_gene: TRBJ2-7
d_gene: TRBD1
abundance: NA

CDR3aa: CASSYSGQRVEAFF
v_gene: TRBV6-5
j_gene: TRBJ1-1
d_gene: TRBD1
abundance: NA

CDR3aa: CASSPHRTGYNYGYTF
v_gene: TRBV6-2/TRBV6-3
j_gene: TRBJ1-2
d_gene: TRBD1
abundance: NA

CDR3aa: CASGPGRAGYGNEKLFF
v_gene: TRBV7-6
j_gene: TRBJ1-4
d_gene: NA
abundance: NA

CDR3aa: CASSLNQNYGYTF
v_gene: TRBV5-1
j_gene: TRBJ1-2
d_gene: NA
abundance: once

CDR3aa: CASSQEAGGLAHEQYF
v_gene: TRBV4-1
j_gene: TRBJ2-7
d_gene: TRBD1
abundance: NA

CDR3aa: CASSANNGHTIYF
v_gene: TRBV9
j_gene: TRBJ1-3
d_gene: NA
abundance: NA

CDR3aa: CASSPARGNNEKLFF
v_gene: TRBV6-5
j_gene: TRBJ1-4
d_gene: TRBD1
abundance: NA

CDR3aa: CASSHEDTEAFF
v_gene: TRBV19
j_gene: TRBJ1-1
d_gene: NA
abundance: once

CDR3aa: CASSQRGNYGYTF
v_gene: TRBV4-1
j_gene: TRBJ1-2
d_gene: NA
abundance: few

CDR3aa: CASSVAKRGTEAFF
v_gene: TRBV9
j_gene: TRBJ1-1
d_gene: NA
abundance: NA

CDR3aa: CAIRGRDYSPLHF
v_gene: TRBV10-3
j_gene: TRBJ1-6
d_gene: NA
abundance: NA

CDR3aa: CASSYAQNYGYTF
v_gene: TRBV6-5
j_gene: TRBJ1-2
d_gene: NA
abundance: NA

CDR3aa: CASSLTYEQYF
v_gene: TRBV2
j_gene: TRBJ2-7
d_gene: NA
abundance: NA

CDR3aa: CASSREADYGYTF
v_gene: TRBV2
j_gene: TRBJ1-2
d_gene: NA
abundance: NA

CDR3aa: CASSPGQGSPPTEAFF
v_gene: TRBV6-2/TRBV6-3
j_gene: TRBJ1-1
d_gene: TRBD1
abundance: NA

CDR3aa: CASSERGPETSGANVLTF
v_gene: TRBV2
j_gene: TRBJ2-6
d_gene: TRBD1
abundance: NA

CDR3aa: CASIGTSDTGELFF
v_gene: TRBV7-8
j_gene: TRBJ2-2
d_gene: TRBD2
abundance: NA

CDR3aa: CASLRRGAAQPQHF
v_gene: TRBV5-8
j_gene: TRBJ1-5
d_gene: NA
abundance: NA

CDR3aa: CASSQGSAVGTDTQYF
v_gene: TRBV4-3
j_gene: TRBJ2-3
d_gene: NA
abundance: NA

CDR3aa: CATSRDQIGQFF
v_gene: TRBV15
j_gene: TRBJ2-1
d_gene: NA
abundance: NA

CDR3aa: CASSPGGRVNQPQHF
v_gene: TRBV28
j_gene: TRBJ1-5
d_gene: NA
abundance: NA

CDR3aa: CASSPGQGSYGYTF
v_gene: TRBV5-6
j_gene: TRBJ1-2
d_gene: TRBD1
abundance: NA

CDR3aa: CASSYGTGGSRVYGYTF
v_gene: TRBV5-1
j_gene: TRBJ1-2
d_gene: TRBD1
abundance: few

CDR3aa: CASSARDRGSDTQYF
v_gene: TRBV7-9
j_gene: TRBJ2-3
d_gene: TRBD1
abundance: NA

CDR3aa: CASSAGGLEKLFF
v_gene: TRBV4-2
j_gene: TRBJ1-4
d_gene: NA
abundance: NA

CDR3aa: CASTEQDYGYTF
v_gene: TRBV2
j_gene: TRBJ1-2
d_gene: NA
abundance: NA